A selection of T cell receptor beta chains follows, all from one sample in a study of T cell repertoires in cytomegalovirus infection. The antigens these receptors bind are not known. In TCRdb, the reads were re-called with MiXCR into one record per CDR3 protein. The table shows 40,000 to 55,000 distinct CDR3 sequences, with under 25% occurring only once. The specimen was CD8+ T cells from cultured PBMCs, collected from culture after CMV antigen stimulation. The receptors were gathered from a human donor in good health (CMV status not recorded). Some clones in this sample may be carry-over from other donors' samples. Each CDR3 is given with its conserved first and last residue. A D gene is named only where the DNA matches it firmly. A row's size may be missing; if present it is once, few, many or a size class.

d_call	v_call	cdr3_length	j_call	clone_size	cdr3_nt	cdr3_aa
NA	TRBV2	14	TRBJ1-5	NA	TGTGCCAGCAGGGGTGGACAGAGCAATCAGCCCCAGCATTTT	CASRGGQSNQPQHF
NA	TRBV12-3/TRBV12-4	14	TRBJ2-3	many	TGTGCCAGCAGTTTCTTCGGAAGCACAGATACGCAGTATTTT	CASSFFGSTDTQYF
NA	TRBV6-6	11	TRBJ2-7	few	TGTGCCAGCAGTTACTCGTCCGAGCAGTACTTC	CASSYSSEQYF
NA	TRBV7-2	13	TRBJ2-7	few	TGTGCCAGCAGCCGTGCCATGTCCTACGAGCAGTACTTC	CASSRAMSYEQYF
TRBD1	TRBV7-9	13	TRBJ1-2	few	TGTGCCAGCAGTCTCGGACAGGGTACCGGCTACACCTTC	CASSLGQGTGYTF
TRBD2	TRBV7-6	14	TRBJ2-2	many	TGTGCCAGCAGCTTTCCGCGGGGGGCCGGGGAGCTGTTTTTT	CASSFPRGAGELFF
TRBD1	TRBV7-9	15	TRBJ2-1	NA	TGTGCCAGCAGTTTCCCACGGACAGGGCGAGATGAGCAGTTCTTC	CASSFPRTGRDEQFF
NA	TRBV27	16	TRBJ2-3	few	TGTGCCAGCAGTTCTCGACTCGGACGGCGCACAGATACGCAGTATTTT	CASSSRLGRRTDTQYF
NA	TRBV27	16	TRBJ1-3	few	TGTGCCAGCAGTTTAGTTCTTGGGTTCTCTGGAAACACCATATATTTT	CASSLVLGFSGNTIYF
TRBD1	TRBV11-2	15	TRBJ1-4	few	TGTGCCAGCAGCCGCCGGGACAGGGCGGCTGAAAAACTGTTTTTT	CASSRRDRAAEKLFF
TRBD1	TRBV6-1	17	TRBJ1-5	NA	TGTGCCAGCAGTGAAGCCCCGGTCAGGGGGGATCCATGGCCCCAGCATTTT	CASSEAPVRGDPWPQHF
NA	TRBV7-6	13	TRBJ1-1	few	TGTGCCACAGCGTTCAACACGAACACTGAAGCTTTCTTT	CATAFNTNTEAFF
NA	TRBV20-1	12	TRBJ2-7	few	TGCAGTGCTAGCGTGGGGACCTACGAGCAGTACTTC	CSASVGTYEQYF
NA	TRBV7-2	15	TRBJ2-7	NA	TGTGCCAGCAGCTTAGCGGTCAGGCAGGCCTACGAGCAGTACTTC	CASSLAVRQAYEQYF
TRBD1	TRBV7-9	16	TRBJ2-5	NA	TGTGCCAGCAGCCCGCCGGACAGGGGCAAAGAGGAGACCCAGTACTTC	CASSPPDRGKEETQYF
TRBD1	TRBV2	14	TRBJ1-5	NA	TGTGCCAGCAGAGGGACAGGGGGTAATCAGCCCCAGCATTTT	CASRGTGGNQPQHF
NA	TRBV27	13	TRBJ1-1	few	TGTGCCAGCAGCTTACACCCCGGGGCTGAAGCTTTCTTT	CASSLHPGAEAFF